A single sample gave rise to the 29 T cell receptor beta chains below, sequenced in a study of shared clonotypes between healthy human individuals. Here immunoSEQ multiplex PCR was the method, and the copy in TCRdb shows in-frame clones only, minus some. This repertoire shows roughly 500,000 clones, less than 80% found once; its top ten account for approximately 12%. The sample was PBMCs. The receptors were gathered from a woman aged 40 to 50 in good health. Some clones in this sample may be carry-over from other donors' samples.

V and J are TRBV7-9 and TRBJ2-7, with D maybe TRBD2 (6 bases). This CDR3 is 12 amino acids long. V shed 5 bases and J shed 6 bases, with 11 bases lying between them. CDR1 and CDR2 (germline): SEHNR, FQNEAQ (reference sequence). CDR3 sequence: CASSRGDGEQYF. DNA for the CDR3: TGTGCCAGCAGCCGCGGGGACGGCGAGCAGTACTTC.

This chain joins TRBV27 and TRBJ2-5; D possibly uses TRBD1 or TRBD2 (5 bases each). Near its end, the DNA agrees better with TRBJ2-7, so the J call may be wrong. The germline CDR1 and CDR2 sequences are MNHEY and SMNVEV (reference sequence). This CDR3 has 14 amino acids. CDR3 in DNA: TGTGCCAGCAGTTTATCAACTGGGGGCTACGAGCAGTACTTC. Its protein is CASSLSTGGYEQYF.

The chain carries TRBV23-1 and TRBJ2-5; 8 bases are a match to TRBD2. TRBV23-1 is assigned to the ORF class and has an uncertain function. This CDR3 is built from 14 residues. V lost 5 bases, J lost 5 bases, and 7 bases stayed unmatched. CDR3 amino acids: CASSSGGGTETQYF. In DNA form, the CDR3 reads TGCGCCAGCAGTTCGGGAGGGGGGACGGAGACCCAGTACTTC.

In nucleotides, the CDR3 is TGTGCCAGCAGTTCTGGTGAGAGCTCCTACGAGCAGTACTTC. It is translated as CASSSGESSYEQYF. The genes are TRBV28 and TRBJ2-7; no definite D call. V was pared by 4 bases and J by 0 bases, with 10 bases between. The CDR3 length is 14 residues. Per the germline V gene, CDR1 is MDHEN and CDR2 is SYDVKM.

CDR3 protein: CASRPGAGAMGEQFF. The CDR3, as DNA: TGTGCCAGCAGGCCGGGAGCGGGCGCAATGGGTGAGCAGTTCTTC. The V call is TRBV2, the J call TRBJ2-1; D is possibly TRBD2 (6 bases). V lost 6 bases to trimming and J lost 9 bases, with 21 bases between them. CDR1 and CDR2 from the germline V gene are SNHLY and FYNNEI. The CDR3 is 15 amino acids.

This clone has at least ten counts. The gene calls are TRBV15 and TRBJ2-7, with TRBD1 identical over 10 bases. Germline values: CDR1 LNHNV, CDR2 YYDKDF (reference sequence). The ends lost 0 bases at V and 4 bases at J; junction bases unmatched: 6. CDR3 length: 16 amino acids. CDR3 region: CATSRDVRDRGYEQYF. In nucleotides, the CDR3 is TGTGCCACCAGCAGAGACGTCCGGGACAGGGGATACGAGCAGTACTTC. Looking up the rest from reference TRBV15 and TRBJ2-7 gives the full variable domain: DAMVIQNPRYQVTQFGKPVTLSCSQTLNHNVMYWYQQKSSQAPKLLFHYYDKDFNNEADTPDNFQSRRPNTSFCFLDIRSPGLGDTAMYLCATSRDVRDRGYEQYFGPGTRLTVT.

The chain employs TRBV7-9 and TRBJ1-3; the D gene is possibly TRBD1 (5 bases). CDR1 is SEHNR and CDR2 is FQNEAQ in the germline V gene (reference sequence). The germline V and J ends were trimmed by 0 bases and 10 bases, with 13 bases remaining between them. There are 14 residues in the CDR3. The CDR3 loop reads CASSLARDHLTIYF. CDR3 nucleotide sequence: TGTGCCAGCAGCTTAGCGCGGGACCACTTAACCATATATTTT.

This chain links TRBV2 with TRBJ2-5, with 10 bases lining up with TRBD2. In germline, CDR1 is SNHLY, CDR2 FYNNEI. There are 12 residues in the CDR3. V shed 11 bases and J 5 bases; nucleotides not matched to a gene: 5. CDR3 sequence: CASRAGGETQYF. The CDR3 DNA is TGTGCCTCGCGAGCGGGAGGGGAGACCCAGTACTTC.

Worth noting for this clone: One end of the junction varies from germline; a read error may be responsible. This chain uses TRBV7-9 with TRBJ2-1, with a possible D match to TRBD2 (5 bases). CDR3 length: 17 residues. The germline V gene has CDR1 SEHNR and CDR2 FQNEAQ (reference sequence). The DNA for the CDR3 is TGTGCCAGCAGCTTAGTCCTGACTACCAGCGAGCACAATGGGCAGTTCTTC. Translated: CASSLVLTTSEHNGQFF.

This clone was seen ten or more times. The chain combines TRBV27 with TRBJ1-5; 9 bases match TRBD1. The germline CDR1 and CDR2 sequences are MNHEY and SMNVEV (reference sequence). This CDR3 has 14 amino acids. Trimming removed 5 bases from V and 9 bases from J; junction bases left unmatched: 8. Here the CDR3 reads CASSPDRGTRPQHF. The CDR3 bases are TGTGCCAGCAGTCCCGACAGGGGGACTCGGCCCCAGCATTTT.

In nucleotides, the CDR3 is TGTGCCAGCAGTTACAGACACCGGAGGGAGACCCAGTACTTC. The encoded protein is CASSYRHRRETQYF. J is TRBJ2-5 and V is TRBV6-5; perhaps TRBD2 as D (5 bases). Between the trimmed V and J ends, which lost 2 bases and 5 bases, there was a span of 12 bases. Germline CDR1 is MNHEY and CDR2 is SVGAGI. CDR3 length: 14 residues.

The chain couples TRBV6-1 to TRBJ2-7, with D maybe TRBD2 (7 bases). Trimming took 2 bases from V and 4 from J, leaving 12 bases between them. CDR1 is MNHNS, CDR2 SASEGT, per germline. The CDR3 totals 14 residues. The CDR3 nucleotides are TGTGCCAGCAGTGAATTACAGGGAGGGTACGAGCAGTACTTC. Its translation is CASSELQGGYEQYF.

The CDR3 loop reads CSVEVTSGSQDEQFF. Here the CDR3 DNA reads TGCAGCGTTGAGGTGACTAGCGGGAGTCAGGATGAGCAGTTCTTC. The chain recombines TRBV29-1 with TRBJ2-1, with 12 nucleotides matching TRBD2. The germline CDR1 and CDR2 sequences are SQVTM and ANQGSEA. CDR3 length: 15 amino acids. V was pared by 3 bases and J by 8 bases, with 8 bases of the junction left unmatched.

The rearrangement uses TRBV2 and TRBJ2-2; tentatively, D is TRBD2 (5 bases). This CDR3 has 12 residues. The ends were cut back, 7 bases at V and 5 bases at J, with 8 bases in the middle. Germline V lookup: CDR1 SNHLY, CDR2 FYNNEI. The CDR3, as DNA: TGTGCCAGCACTCGGGGTACCGGGGAGCTGTTTTTT. This codes for CASTRGTGELFF.

With regard to this clone: Given a much more abundant clone one base away, this may be a read error. V usage is TRBV7-2 and J usage is TRBJ2-7, with D possibly TRBD2 on 6 matching bases. The V gene's germline CDR1 is SGHTA and CDR2 FQGNSA. The CDR3 runs 15 residues. DNA for the CDR3: TGTGCCGGCAGCTTAAATAGCGGCGTTGCCTACGAGCAGTACTTC. Its protein product is CAGSLNSGVAYEQYF.

About this clone itself: A far larger clone is off by one base, so a read error is likely. The rearrangement links TRBV5-5 to TRBJ1-4; D ambiguous. Germline-derived CDR1 and CDR2 are SGHKS and YYEKEE (reference sequence). This CDR3 is 14 amino acids long. CDR3 in amino acids: CAGSLFPEREKLFF. The CDR3 DNA reads as TGTGCCGGCAGCTTGTTCCCTGAGAGAGAAAAACTGTTTTTT.

The rearrangement joins TRBV29-1 to TRBJ1-1; no reliable D call. Trimming pared 7 bases from V and 3 bases from J, leaving 15 bases between. The CDR3 loop spans 13 amino acids. Germline V gives CDR1 SQVTM, CDR2 ANQGSEA. The CDR3, as DNA: TGCAGCGCCAACGGACGGATGTACACTGAAGCTTTCTTT. Its protein product is CSANGRMYTEAFF.

Only a few counts were recorded for this clone. The chain carries TRBV29-1 and TRBJ1-4; 7 bases are a match to TRBD1. Germline loops: CDR1 SQVTM, CDR2 ANQGSEA. This CDR3 region has 15 residues. The V and J ends lost 3 bases and 3 bases, in that order; junction bases with no gene match: 7. CDR3 in amino acids: CSVELGTAANEKLFF. CDR3 coding DNA: TGCAGCGTTGAGCTCGGGACAGCCGCTAATGAAAAACTGTTTTTT.

V gene TRBV7-3 combines with J gene TRBJ2-2; TRBD2 matches at 8 bases. Germline V gene sequence: CDR1 SGHTA, CDR2 FQGTGA. Trimming removed 7 bases from V and 0 bases from J; junction bases left unmatched: 7. The CDR3 sequence is 16 residues long. CDR3: CASTSGGAPNTGELFF. CDR3 bases: TGTGCCAGCACTTCCGGGGGGGCGCCGAACACCGGGGAGCTGTTTTTT.

This clone was seen a handful of times. The gene calls are TRBV2 and TRBJ1-5, with TRBD1 matching 8 bases. The germline V gene encodes CDR1 SNHLY and CDR2 FYNNEI. The CDR3 covers 16 residues. The trim removed 6 bases at V and 2 bases at J, leaving 9 bases unmatched. This CDR3 is CASRPQGAEGNQPQHF. CDR3 sequence (DNA): TGTGCCAGCAGGCCCCAGGGGGCGGAGGGCAATCAGCCCCAGCATTTT. The complete variable domain, with remaining parts taken from reference TRBV2 and TRBJ1-5, reads EPEVTQTPSHQVTQMGQEVILRCVPISNHLYFYWYRQILGQKVEFLVSFYNNEISEKSEIFDDQFSVERPDGSNFTLKIRSTKLEDSAMYFCASRPQGAEGNQPQHFGDGTRLSIL.

This clone was observed a single time. V and J are TRBV5-1 and TRBJ1-2; TRBD1 matches 9 bases. The CDR3 sequence is 16 residues long. Germline values: CDR1 SGHRS, CDR2 YFSETQ. V lost 0 bases, J lost 7 bases, and 10 bases stayed unmatched. DNA for the CDR3: TGCGCCAGCAGCTTGGCCTGGACAGGGGAGGGTAGTGGCTACACCTTC. Translated: CASSLAWTGEGSGYTF. The variable domain in full, completed from reference TRBV5-1 and TRBJ1-2, reads KAGVTQTPRYLIKTRGQQVTLSCSPISGHRSVSWYQQTPGQGLQFLFEYFSETQRNKGNFPGRFSGRQFSNSRSEMNVSTLELGDSALYLCASSLAWTGEGSGYTFGSGTRLTVV.

The chain uses TRBV10-2 and TRBJ1-1; D unresolved. V was cut by 6 bases and J by 1 base, with 6 bases left in between. The germline V gene has CDR1 WSHSY and CDR2 SAAADI. The CDR3 has 12 amino acids. The CDR3 DNA is TGCGCCAGCAGGAACACGAACACTGAAGCTTTCTTT. Residues: CASRNTNTEAFF.

The chain recombines TRBV19 with TRBJ2-1; TRBD2 might be the D (6 bases). CDR1 is LNHDA and CDR2 is SQIVND in the germline V gene (reference sequence). The CDR3 length is 13 residues. Trimming removed 8 bases at V and 4 bases at J, with 12 bases between. CDR3 in DNA: TGTGCCAGTGGTAGCGGAGATTACAATGAGCAGTTCTTC. This encodes CASGSGDYNEQFF.

The J gene is TRBJ2-7, the V gene TRBV28; no firm D call. This CDR3 has 14 residues. Germline CDR1 MDHEN, CDR2 SYDVKM. V was pared by 2 bases and J by 0 bases, with 8 bases between. The CDR3 reads CASSLTASSYEQYF. Written as DNA, the CDR3 is TGTGCCAGCAGTTTAACGGCCAGCTCCTACGAGCAGTACTTC.

The chain has TRBV10-3 and TRBJ1-2; 8 positions agree with TRBD1. CDR1 is ENHRY, CDR2 SYGVKD, per germline. V gave up 8 bases and J gave up 6 bases; unmatched junction bases: 5. This CDR3 comprises 12 residues. CDR3 region: CAIEQGVNGYTF. CDR3 DNA sequence: TGTGCCATCGAACAGGGGGTAAATGGCTACACCTTC.

This clone was detected a few times. The chain links TRBV7-2 to TRBJ2-7; D is unresolved. Trimming shortened V by 5 bases and J by 6 bases, and 23 bases separated the two germline ends. The CDR3 has 16 residues. Looked up from germline, CDR1 is SGHTA and CDR2 is FQGNSA. The CDR3 sequence: CASSRARPTIPTEQYF. DNA of the CDR3: TGTGCCAGCAGCCGGGCAAGGCCGACAATTCCTACCGAGCAGTACTTC. Full variable domain (outside the CDR3, taken from reference TRBV7-2 and TRBJ2-7): GAGVSQSPSNKVTEKGKDVELRCDPISGHTALYWYRQSLGQGLEFLIYFQGNSAPDKSGLPSDRFSAERTGGSVSTLTIQRTQQEDSAVYLCASSRARPTIPTEQYFGPGTRLTVT.

This clone was counted only a few times. The chain recombines TRBV6-5 with TRBJ2-6; D call uncertain. CDR1 MNHEY and CDR2 SVGAGI come from the germline V gene. Trimming shortened V by 5 bases and J by 1 base, and 6 bases separated the two germline ends. CDR3 length: 14 amino acids. This CDR3 reads CASSSSSGANVLTF. In DNA, the CDR3 is TGTGCCAGCAGTAGTAGTTCTGGGGCCAACGTCCTGACTTTC.

V is TRBV25-1 and J is TRBJ1-1; D is undetermined. Germline CDR1 is MGHDK and CDR2 is SYGVNS. This CDR3 region has 12 residues. The germline V and J ends were trimmed by 1 base and 3 bases, with 3 bases remaining between them. This CDR3 is CASSELDTEAFF. For the CDR3, the DNA is TGTGCCAGCAGTGAATTAGACACTGAAGCTTTCTTT.

CDR3 region: CASSGRGQGTNEKLFF. CDR3 sequence (DNA): TGTGCCAGCAGCGGAAGGGGGCAGGGAACTAATGAAAAACTGTTTTTT. The rearrangement uses TRBV11-3 and TRBJ1-4; 7 positions agree with TRBD1. The germline gives CDR1 SGHNT, CDR2 YENEEA. V shed 5 bases and J 1 base; nucleotides not matched to a gene: 7. The CDR3 length is 16 residues.